This T cell receptor beta chain was observed in a study of blood T cell repertoires in COVID-19. This clone was seen only once. Germline assignment: CDR1 SNHLY and CDR2 FYNNEI. The V segment lost 10 bases and the J segment 4 bases; nucleotides outside the gene matches: 9. This CDR3 is built from 14 residues. Method: immunoSEQ multiplex PCR; TCRdb's copy keeps in-frame clones and lacks some. The table records around 300,000 clones, approximately 86% of them present only once. It was during active infection that Seattle patients were enrolled and then longitudinally followed. The V and J genes are TRBV2 and TRBJ2-1; 8 positions match TRBD1. The TCR comes from a woman aged 70-85 years with COVID-19, enrolled during active disease. The sample comprised peripheral blood. Written as DNA, the CDR3 is TGTGCCATTAAAACAGGGGGGCCTTACAATGAGCAGTTCTTC. This gives the protein CAIKTGGPYNEQFF. Variable domain in full (rest from reference TRBV2 and TRBJ2-1): EPEVTQTPSHQVTQMGQEVILRCVPISNHLYFYWYRQILGQKVEFLVSFYNNEISEKSEIFDDQFSVERPDGSNFTLKIRSTKLEDSAMYFCAIKTGGPYNEQFFGPGTRLTVL.